What follows are 20 T cell receptor beta chains derived from one specimen sequenced in a study of T cell responses to AZD1222 COVID-19 vaccine. The data were produced by immunoSEQ multiplex PCR, yet TCRdb's version contains in-frame clones alone and is incomplete. The sample carries about 110,000 clones, roughly 87% recorded once. The source was peripheral blood, collected 28 days after the second AZD1222 dose. The origin of the receptors is an adult who received the AZD1222 COVID-19 vaccine.

The chain recombines TRBV27 with TRBJ2-7, with 9 bases matching TRBD1. This CDR3 has 15 amino acids. The trim removed 6 bases at V and 5 bases at J, leaving 11 bases unmatched. Per germline, CDR1 MNHEY and CDR2 SMNVEV (reference sequence). This chain's CDR3 is CASRTSTGGDNEQYF. CDR3 DNA: TGTGCCAGCAGAACATCGACAGGGGGTGATAACGAGCAGTACTTC.

The CDR3 loop is CASSIPGTGPTNEKLFF. CDR3 bases: TGTGCCAGTAGTATCCCCGGGACAGGGCCAACTAATGAAAAACTGTTTTTT. This chain links TRBV19 with TRBJ1-4; 9 bases align to TRBD1. Germline lookup yields CDR1 LNHDA and CDR2 SQIVND (reference sequence). Losses at the gene ends were 3 bases for V and 0 bases for J; bases not matched to a gene: 5. The CDR3 is 17 residues long.

The chain combines TRBV6-5 with TRBJ1-6; the match to TRBD1 covers 9 bases. The CDR3 sequence is 15 residues long. Unmatched junction bases numbered 7, after V lost 5 bases and J lost 8 bases. Germline lookup yields CDR1 MNHEY and CDR2 SVGAGI. In nucleotides, the CDR3 is TGTGCCAGCAGTCCCAACAGGGGGCGGGATTCACCCCTCCACTTT. Its protein is CASSPNRGRDSPLHF.

In DNA form, the CDR3 reads TGTGCCAGCAGCTTAGGGGACAGGGACCGAGAGCAGTACTTC. Protein: CASSLGDRDREQYF. V gene TRBV7-9 combines with J gene TRBJ2-7, with 9 bases matching TRBD1. CDR1 and CDR2 from the germline V gene are SEHNR and FQNEAQ (reference sequence). The ends lost 1 base at V and 7 bases at J; junction bases unmatched: 5. This CDR3 comprises 14 residues. The variable domain in full, with the rest retrieved from reference TRBV7-9 and TRBJ2-7, is DTGVSQNPRHKITKRGQNVTFRCDPISEHNRLYWYRQTLGQGPEFLTYFQNEAQLEKSRLLSDRFSAERPKGSFSTLEIQRTEQGDSAMYLCASSLGDRDREQYFGPGTRLTVT.

This chain uses TRBV6-2 or TRBV6-3 with TRBJ1-2; D is possibly TRBD1 (5 bases). The V end was cut by 4 bases, the J end by 5 bases, with 17 bases between. The CDR3 covers 15 residues. The germline V gene has CDR1 MNHEY and CDR2 SVGEGT. CDR3 residues: CASSSTRRDGYGYTF. CDR3 nucleotides: TGTGCCAGCAGTTCTACCCGGCGGGACGGGTATGGCTACACCTTC.

The CDR3 here is CASSLVGRSYNEQFF. In DNA form, the CDR3 reads TGTGCCAGCAGCTTAGTCGGACGCTCCTACAATGAGCAGTTCTTC. This chain connects TRBV7-8 to TRBJ2-1; no clear D gene. CDR1 is SGHVS and CDR2 is FQNEAQ in the germline V gene. This CDR3 contains 15 residues. V lost 1 base to trimming and J lost 0 bases, with 7 bases between them.

The rearrangement uses TRBV7-6 and TRBJ1-6; D perhaps matches TRBD1 (5 bases). The V gene lost 4 bases and the J gene lost 6 bases, with 7 bases spanning the gap. Germline values: CDR1 SGHVS, CDR2 FNYEAQ. This CDR3 is 13 amino acids long. CDR3 nucleotides: TGTGCCAGCAGCTCCGACAGTAATTCACCCCTCCACTTT. It specifies CASSSDSNSPLHF.

Turning to this clone: Other DNA sequences within the sample encode an identical CDR3. The J gene is TRBJ2-2, the V gene TRBV9; no clear D gene. The CDR3 has 12 residues. Germline CDR1 SGDLS, CDR2 YYNGEE. V lost 3 bases and J lost 6, with 6 bases in between. The CDR3: CASSALAGELFF. CDR3 bases: TGTGCCAGCAGCGCCTTAGCCGGGGAGCTGTTTTTT.

This sequence joins TRBV19 and TRBJ2-3; 7 bases are a match to TRBD2. The CDR3 extends over 15 amino acids. CDR1 LNHDA and CDR2 SQIVND come from the germline V gene (reference sequence). The V gene end was trimmed by 7 bases and the J gene end by 0 bases; junction bases not matched to a gene: 7. The CDR3 region is CASTDGGSSTDTQYF. CDR3 bases: TGTGCCAGTACCGACGGGGGGTCTAGCACAGATACGCAGTATTTT. Full variable domain (outside the CDR3, taken from reference TRBV19 and TRBJ2-3): DGGITQSPKYLFRKEGQNVTLSCEQNLNHDAMYWYRQDPGQGLRLIYYSQIVNDFQKGDIAEGYSVSREKKESFPLTVTSAQKNPTAFYLCASTDGGSSTDTQYFGPGTRLTVL.

The chain is built from TRBV7-2 and TRBJ1-6, with a tentative D call TRBD1 (6 bases). CDR1 SGHTA and CDR2 FQGNSA come from the germline V gene. V gave up 7 bases and J gave up 10 bases, with 14 bases separating them. The CDR3 has 13 residues. CDR3 coding DNA: TGTGCCAGCAAAGATCCAGGGGAGTCACCCCTCCACTTT. Its protein is CASKDPGESPLHF.

This rearrangement joins TRBV7-9 to TRBJ2-7; 7 bases fit TRBD2. V was pared by 2 bases and J by 3 bases, with 10 bases of the junction left unmatched. Germline V CDR1 and CDR2: SEHNR, FQNEAQ (reference sequence). This CDR3 spans 16 amino acids. The CDR3 spells CASSLISGASLYEQYF. Written as DNA, the CDR3 is TGTGCCAGCAGCTTAATAAGCGGGGCTTCCCTCTACGAGCAGTACTTC.

The V call is TRBV5-5, the J call TRBJ2-7; the D gene is possibly TRBD1 (5 bases). Germline V gene data show CDR1 as SGHKS and CDR2 as YYEKEE (reference sequence). The CDR3 has 12 amino acids. V was shortened by 1 base and J by 6 bases, with 8 bases between the two germline ends. CDR3 loop: CASSLLGLEQYF. CDR3 DNA sequence: TGTGCCAGCAGCTTGCTGGGGCTCGAGCAGTACTTC.

The V and J genes are TRBV2 and TRBJ1-2, with D hard to call. CDR1 is SNHLY, CDR2 FYNNEI, per germline. The V gene lost 5 bases and the J gene lost 7 bases, with 8 bases spanning the gap. The CDR3 has 11 amino acids. CDR3 loop: CASSPTSGYTF. In nucleotides, the CDR3 is TGTGCCAGCAGTCCCACGAGTGGCTACACCTTC.

The rearrangement uses TRBV6-5 and TRBJ1-2; 8 bases align to TRBD1. This CDR3 is 16 amino acids long. CDR1 MNHEY and CDR2 SVGAGI come from the germline V gene. With V trimmed by 0 bases and J by 3 bases, 6 bases remained unmatched. Written as DNA, the CDR3 is TGTGCCAGCAGTTACTCTGGCTCAGGGGGCGACTATGGCTACACCTTC. Translated: CASSYSGSGGDYGYTF.

V is TRBV6-2 or TRBV6-3 and J is TRBJ1-6, with 10 bases identical to TRBD1. The germline V gene encodes CDR1 MNHEY and CDR2 SVGEGT. CDR3 size: 15 residues. Trimming took 3 bases from V and 9 from J; bases not matched to a gene: 5. In nucleotides, the CDR3 is TGTGCCAGCAGTTATCTGACAGGGGGCCCTTCACCCCTCCACTTT. Translation gives CASSYLTGGPSPLHF.

CDR3 coding DNA: TGCGCCAGCAGCCGTGAGGGAGAGACCCAGTACTTC. Amino acids: CASSREGETQYF. The rearrangement links TRBV5-1 to TRBJ2-5; TRBD2 is a possible D gene (5 bases). The CDR3 has 12 residues. Germline lookup yields CDR1 SGHRS and CDR2 YFSETQ. Trimming pared 4 bases from V and 4 bases from J, leaving 8 bases between.

This chain connects TRBV7-9 to TRBJ2-7; D is perhaps TRBD1 (6 bases). This CDR3 has 14 amino acids. Germline V gives CDR1 SEHNR, CDR2 FQNEAQ (reference sequence). V lost 5 bases to trimming and J lost 0 bases, with 11 bases between them. The CDR3 reads CASSRQDDSYEQYF. CDR3 nucleotide sequence: TGTGCCAGCAGCAGACAGGACGACTCCTACGAGCAGTACTTC.

The chain links TRBV6-5 to TRBJ1-1, with D hard to call. CDR1 is MNHEY, CDR2 SVGAGI, per germline. Deletions cut 2 bases from V and 4 bases from J, with 8 bases between. This CDR3 has 13 residues. The CDR3 DNA is TGTGCCAGCAGTTACAGCGGGGTCACTGAAGCTTTCTTT. It yields the protein CASSYSGVTEAFF.

The rearrangement uses TRBV12-3 or TRBV12-4 and TRBJ2-1; D gene ambiguous. The CDR3 contains 12 residues. Trimming cost V 1 base and J 5 bases, with 3 bases left between them. Written as DNA, the CDR3 is TGTGCCAGCAGTTTAGAGAACAATGAGCAGTTCTTC. Translation gives CASSLENNEQFF.

Turning to this clone: The junction departs from the called germline gene at one end, perhaps through a read error. The chain combines TRBV4-3 with TRBJ1-4; tentative D call: TRBD1 (5 bases). Germline CDR1 and CDR2: LGHNA and YSLEER. The CDR3 has 12 residues. CDR3 DNA sequence: TGCGCCAGCAGCGAAGACCGGGGCAGGCTGTTTTTT. Its protein product is CASSEDRGRLFF.